Following are 15 T cell receptor beta chains from one sample sequenced in a study of OX40 agonist ivuxolimab in advanced cancers. Repertoires were generated with immunoSEQ multiplex PCR, while TCRdb's copy carries only in-frame clones and drops some. The repertoire holds more than 100,000 clones, with over 75% as singletons. The material was CD4+ or CD8+ T cells sorted from blood, obtained in a trial of the OX40 agonist ivuxolimab. These receptors were collected from an adult with an advanced solid tumor such as melanoma, head and neck, liver or kidney cancer.

The CDR3 nucleotides read TGTGCCAGCAGAGGGGGGGGCTCTGGAAACACCATATATTTT. This gives the protein CASRGGGSGNTIYF. This chain connects TRBV6-5 to TRBJ1-3, with D possibly matching TRBD1 (6 bases). The CDR3 totals 14 residues. V shed 6 bases and J shed 0 bases, with 9 bases lying between them. Germline V lookup: CDR1 MNHEY, CDR2 SVGAGI.

The chain is built from TRBV7-2 and TRBJ2-5, with D perhaps matching TRBD1 (5 bases). Germline assignment: CDR1 SGHTA and CDR2 FQGNSA. Deletions cut 0 bases from V and 2 bases from J, with 7 bases between. The CDR3 extends over 14 amino acids. The CDR3 DNA reads TGTGCCAGCAGCTTAGCAGGACATCAAGAGACCCAGTACTTC. This sequence encodes CASSLAGHQETQYF.

The CDR3 reads CASSQGITEAFF. The CDR3 nucleotides read TGTGCCAGCAGCCAGGGGATCACTGAAGCTTTCTTT. The chain has TRBV6-5 and TRBJ1-1; D perhaps matches TRBD1 (6 bases). Trimming removed 6 bases from V and 4 bases from J, with 9 bases in between. The germline CDR1 and CDR2 sequences are MNHEY and SVGAGI. The CDR3 has 12 amino acids.

The chain couples TRBV7-2 to TRBJ1-3; 9 nucleotides match TRBD1. Germline V lookup: CDR1 SGHTA, CDR2 FQGNSA. The CDR3 consists of 14 residues. V shed 3 bases, J shed 9 bases, and the junction held 6 bases outside the gene matches. The CDR3 region is CASSLGTGSGTIYF. Written as DNA, the CDR3 is TGTGCCAGCAGCTTGGGGACAGGGTCCGGCACCATATATTTT.

V is TRBV15 and J is TRBJ2-3; unclear D gene. V was cut by 1 base and J by 6 bases, with 5 bases left in between. The germline V gene has CDR1 LNHNV and CDR2 YYDKDF (reference sequence). This CDR3 contains 12 residues. The CDR3 here is CATSRVRDTQYF. The CDR3 nucleotides read TGTGCCACCAGCAGAGTCAGGGATACGCAGTATTTT.

The V gene is TRBV28, the J gene TRBJ1-4; D is unclear. This CDR3 has 13 residues. The V gene's germline CDR1 is MDHEN and CDR2 SYDVKM. V was cut by 6 bases and J by 0 bases, with 5 bases left in between. The CDR3 sequence: CASREATNEKLFF. DNA for the CDR3: TGTGCCAGCAGGGAGGCAACTAATGAAAAACTGTTTTTT. The full variable domain, rest sourced from reference TRBV28 and TRBJ1-4, is DVKVTQSSRYLVKRTGEKVFLECVQDMDHENMFWYRQDPGLGLRLIYFSYDVKMKEKGDIPEGYSVSREKKERFSLILESASTNQTSMYLCASREATNEKLFFGSGTQLSVL.

The chain is built from TRBV10-3 and TRBJ2-2, with TRBD1 as a possible D gene (6 bases). CDR1 ENHRY and CDR2 SYGVKD come from the germline V gene. V was shortened by 6 bases and J by 4 bases, with 15 bases between the two germline ends. This CDR3 has 15 amino acids. The CDR3, as DNA: TGTGCCATCAGAGGGGCCCAGGGGTCCACCGGGGAGCTGTTTTTT. As protein: CAIRGAQGSTGELFF.

V gene TRBV5-1 combines with J gene TRBJ2-3, with D perhaps TRBD2 (6 bases). Trimming shortened V by 6 bases and J by 0 bases, and 14 bases separated the two germline ends. CDR3 length equals 15 residues. CDR1 and CDR2 from the germline V gene are SGHRS and YFSETQ. DNA for the CDR3: TGCGCCAGCATCTACGGGGGTTCAAGCACAGATACGCAGTATTTT. Residues: CASIYGGSSTDTQYF.

The chain uses TRBV7-2 and TRBJ2-1; no firm D call. V was shortened by 0 bases and J by 5 bases, with 11 bases between the two germline ends. This CDR3 is 15 amino acids long. Germline CDR1 is SGHTA and CDR2 is FQGNSA. CDR3 sequence reads: CASSLAAQSNNEQFF. The DNA of the CDR3 is TGTGCCAGCAGCTTAGCGGCACAATCAAACAATGAGCAGTTCTTC.

The chain recombines TRBV2 with TRBJ1-4; possible D gene TRBD1, 5 bases. The length of the CDR3 is 11 residues. The V end lost 6 bases, the J end lost 13 bases, and 12 bases lay between the germline ends. Germline-derived CDR1 and CDR2 are SNHLY and FYNNEI. In DNA form, the CDR3 reads TGTGCCAGCAGGGGGACCCGAGGACTGTTTTTT. It codes for CASRGTRGLFF. Combining the CDR3 with reference TRBV2 and TRBJ1-4 gives the whole variable domain EPEVTQTPSHQVTQMGQEVILRCVPISNHLYFYWYRQILGQKVEFLVSFYNNEISEKSEIFDDQFSVERPDGSNFTLKIRSTKLEDSAMYFCASRGTRGLFFGSGTQLSVL.

The CDR3 loop is CASRSQGLVNGELFF. CDR3 coding DNA: TGTGCCAGCAGATCCCAGGGATTGGTTAACGGGGAGCTGTTTTTT. This chain uses TRBV6-5 with TRBJ2-2; weak D call: TRBD1 (5 bases). Trimming removed 6 bases from V and 7 bases from J, with 18 bases in between. CDR3 length: 15 amino acids. Germline lookup yields CDR1 MNHEY and CDR2 SVGAGI.

The chain joins TRBV4-1 to TRBJ2-3; TRBD1 matches at 7 bases. Per the germline V gene, CDR1 is MGHRA and CDR2 is YSYEKL. The J segment lost 0 bases and the V segment lost 0 bases, leaving 6 bases of the junction unmatched. The CDR3 runs to 17 residues. The CDR3 DNA follows: TGCGCCAGCAGCCAAGACGCCGGGACAGCTAGCACAGATACGCAGTATTTT. Translated, it gives CASSQDAGTASTDTQYF.

This clone appeared a few times. The rearrangement joins TRBV19 to TRBJ1-6; D possibly corresponds to TRBD1 (6 bases). Between the trimmed V and J ends, which lost 6 bases and 8 bases, there was a span of 17 bases. The CDR3 runs to 15 residues. Germline values: CDR1 LNHDA, CDR2 SQIVND (reference sequence). CDR3 coding DNA: TGTGCCAGTAGAACCGTCGGGGGCGCCGATTCACCCCTCCACTTT. Translated, it gives CASRTVGGADSPLHF. The variable domain in full, completed from reference TRBV19 and TRBJ1-6, reads DGGITQSPKYLFRKEGQNVTLSCEQNLNHDAMYWYRQDPGQGLRLIYYSQIVNDFQKGDIAEGYSVSREKKESFPLTVTSAQKNPTAFYLCASRTVGGADSPLHFGNGTRLTVT.

The rearrangement links TRBV25-1 to TRBJ2-3; maybe TRBD2 (5 bases). CDR1 MGHDK and CDR2 SYGVNS come from the germline V gene. This CDR3 spans 14 amino acids. Trimming cost V 6 bases and J 2 bases, with 12 bases left between them. CDR3 sequence: CASSRTYLTDTQYF. The CDR3 coding sequence is TGTGCCAGCAGCCGGACTTATCTCACAGATACGCAGTATTTT.

The chain uses TRBV28 and TRBJ1-5, with D perhaps TRBD1 (5 bases). There are 12 residues in the CDR3. With 10 bases removed from V and 4 bases from J, the gap between germline ends came to 11 bases. CDR1 and CDR2 from the germline V gene are MDHEN and SYDVKM. This CDR3 reads CANLRGNQPQHF. The CDR3 DNA reads TGTGCCAACCTAAGGGGAAATCAGCCCCAGCATTTT.